Listed below are T cell receptor beta chains from one sample, sequenced in a study of beta chain features in type 1 diabetes. The method was immunoSEQ multiplex PCR; TCRdb's version includes in-frame clones alone and lacks a portion of them. The sample has roughly 450,000 clones; more than 11% are singletons. The sample taken for sequencing was naive CD4+ T cells from blood. The receptors here all came from a young man in good health. The CDR3 runs from the conserved cysteine through the conserved F or W. Fields, in order: D gene, V gene, J gene, clone size, CDR3 protein, CDR3 DNA. D genes are given only for firm matches. Expanded clones get a size class; other rows say once, few or many, or leave the size out.

D: TRBD2
V: TRBV2
J: TRBJ2-1
size: NA
CDR3: CASSVKRGDHNEQFF
DNA: TGTGCCAGCAGTGTAAAGCGGGGCGACCACAATGAGCAGTTCTTC

D: TRBD2
V: TRBV28
J: TRBJ2-1
size: NA
CDR3: CASSLYRLAGVYNEQFF
DNA: TGTGCCAGCAGTTTATACCGACTAGCGGGAGTCTACAATGAGCAGTTCTTC

D: TRBD1
V: TRBV27
J: TRBJ1-5
size: NA
CDR3: CASSPGQGVGLYQPQHF
DNA: TGTGCCAGCAGTCCCGGACAGGGGGTAGGTCTTTATCAGCCCCAGCATTTT

D: NA
V: TRBV5-6
J: TRBJ2-3
size: NA
CDR3: CASSLGSRTDTQYF
DNA: TGTGCCAGCAGCTTGGGCAGCCGCACAGATACGCAGTATTTT

D: TRBD1
V: TRBV4-3
J: TRBJ2-7
size: NA
CDR3: CASSQAGTGNYEQYF
DNA: TGCGCCAGCAGCCAAGCCGGGACAGGGAACTACGAGCAGTACTTC

D: NA
V: TRBV10-3
J: TRBJ2-3
size: NA
CDR3: CAIGPSSSTDTQYF
DNA: TGTGCCATCGGACCTTCGTCCTCCACAGATACGCAGTATTTT

D: TRBD2
V: TRBV4-2
J: TRBJ2-5
size: NA
CDR3: CASSQGTSGRETQYF
DNA: TGTGCCAGCAGCCAGGGGACTAGCGGGAGAGAGACCCAGTACTTC

D: TRBD1
V: TRBV6-1
J: TRBJ2-5
size: few
CDR3: CASSAGTALGTQYF
DNA: TGTGCCAGCAGCGCCGGGACAGCCCTTGGGACCCAGTACTTC

D: NA
V: TRBV4-3
J: TRBJ2-5
size: once
CDR3: CASSQDLDAAQYF
DNA: TGCGCCAGCAGCCAAGATCTCGATGCGGCCCAGTACTTC

D: NA
V: TRBV9
J: TRBJ1-6
size: once
CDR3: CASSIGGSYNSPLHF
DNA: TGTGCCAGCAGCATCGGTGGCTCCTATAATTCACCCCTCCACTTT

D: TRBD1
V: TRBV7-6
J: TRBJ1-5
size: NA
CDR3: CASSPQGANQPQHF
DNA: TGTGCCAGCAGTCCTCAGGGGGCCAATCAGCCCCAGCATTTT

D: TRBD1
V: TRBV5-1
J: TRBJ1-5
size: once
CDR3: CASSLTGGAQPQHF
DNA: TGCGCCAGCAGCTTGACAGGGGGCGCGCAGCCCCAGCATTTT

D: TRBD1
V: TRBV19
J: TRBJ1-2
size: NA
CDR3: CASSTPGTGSHGYTF
DNA: TGTGCCAGTAGTACACCCGGGACAGGGTCCCATGGCTACACCTTC

D: NA
V: TRBV11-3
J: TRBJ2-1
size: few
CDR3: CASSLARSSYNEQFF
DNA: TGTGCCAGCAGCCTAGCCCGGAGCTCCTACAATGAGCAGTTCTTC

D: TRBD1
V: TRBV6-5
J: TRBJ1-5
size: few
CDR3: CASSYVSVGGQPQHF
DNA: TGTGCCAGCAGTTATGTTTCTGTAGGGGGCCAGCCCCAGCATTTT

D: NA
V: TRBV29-1
J: TRBJ2-3
size: NA
CDR3: CSVVVHDRTDTQYF
DNA: TGCAGCGTTGTGGTACACGACCGCACAGATACGCAGTATTTT

D: TRBD1
V: TRBV7-2
J: TRBJ2-1
size: few
CDR3: CASSLAGQNEQFF
DNA: TGTGCCAGCAGCTTAGCGGGACAGAATGAGCAGTTCTTC

D: NA
V: TRBV3-1/TRBV3-2
J: TRBJ1-1
size: NA
CDR3: CASSQAFF
DNA: TGTGCCAGCAGCCAAGCTTTCTTT

D: NA
V: TRBV29-1
J: TRBJ2-1
size: many
CDR3: CSASLSEQFF
DNA: TGCAGCGCCAGTCTGAGCGAGCAGTTCTTC

D: NA
V: TRBV28
J: TRBJ2-1
size: NA
CDR3: CASSPIRGIYNEQFF
DNA: TGTGCCAGCAGCCCCATTCGGGGAATCTACAATGAGCAGTTCTTC

D: NA
V: TRBV27
J: TRBJ2-3
size: few
CDR3: CASSLKGATDTQYF
DNA: TGTGCCAGCAGTTTAAAAGGGGCCACAGATACGCAGTATTTT

D: TRBD2
V: TRBV9
J: TRBJ2-3
size: few
CDR3: CASSVGLGLAGGRTDTQYF
DNA: TGTGCCAGCAGCGTAGGCCTTGGGCTAGCGGGAGGACGCACAGATACGCAGTATTTT

D: NA
V: TRBV7-2
J: TRBJ1-2
size: NA
CDR3: CASSRRDGNYGYTF
DNA: TGTGCCAGCAGCCGCCGGGACGGTAACTATGGCTACACCTTC

D: TRBD1
V: TRBV18
J: TRBJ2-3
size: NA
CDR3: CASSPTFGTDTDTQYF
DNA: TGTGCCAGCTCACCTACATTCGGGACAGACACAGATACGCAGTATTTT

D: NA
V: TRBV18
J: TRBJ1-4
size: few
CDR3: CASSHREATNEKLFF
DNA: TGTGCCAGCTCCCACAGGGAGGCAACTAATGAAAAACTGTTTTTT

D: NA
V: TRBV29-1
J: TRBJ1-1
size: few
CDR3: CSVEDLGEAFF
DNA: TGCAGCGTTGAAGATCTGGGTGAAGCTTTCTTT

D: TRBD1
V: TRBV15
J: TRBJ1-1
size: few
CDR3: CATSRVNRDRREAFF
DNA: TGTGCCACCAGCAGAGTTAACCGGGACAGACGTGAAGCTTTCTTT

D: NA
V: TRBV4-3
J: TRBJ1-1
size: NA
CDR3: CASSQARAPWGTEAFF
DNA: TGCGCCAGCAGCCAAGCCCGCGCTCCCTGGGGCACTGAAGCTTTCTTT

D: NA
V: TRBV5-6
J: TRBJ1-2
size: few
CDR3: CASSHQDRPNYGYTF
DNA: TGTGCCAGCAGCCACCAGGACAGACCTAACTATGGCTACACCTTC

D: NA
V: TRBV5-1
J: TRBJ2-7
size: few
CDR3: CASSLAQGVEQYF
DNA: TGCGCCAGCAGCTTGGCACAAGGGGTCGAGCAGTACTTC

D: NA
V: TRBV2
J: TRBJ1-1
size: few
CDR3: CASTMGLTNTEAFF
DNA: TGTGCCAGCACTATGGGACTGACGAACACTGAAGCTTTCTTT

D: NA
V: TRBV5-6
J: TRBJ2-3
size: few
CDR3: CASSLPPWDTQYF
DNA: TGTGCCAGCAGCCTACCCCCTTGGGATACGCAGTATTTT

D: NA
V: TRBV7-9
J: TRBJ2-5
size: few
CDR3: CASSLGAKETQYF
DNA: TGTGCCAGCAGCCTAGGGGCAAAGGAGACCCAGTACTTC

D: TRBD2
V: TRBV9
J: TRBJ2-1
size: few
CDR3: CASSISSGGVNEQFF
DNA: TGTGCCAGCAGCATATCTAGCGGAGGGGTTAATGAGCAGTTCTTC

D: TRBD2
V: TRBV7-2
J: TRBJ2-1
size: few
CDR3: CASSLAGRYNEQFF
DNA: TGTGCCAGCAGCTTAGCCGGGAGGTACAATGAGCAGTTCTTC

D: NA
V: TRBV7-2
J: TRBJ1-2
size: NA
CDR3: CASSSISNYGYTF
DNA: TGTGCCAGCAGCTCGATCAGTAACTATGGCTACACCTTC

D: TRBD2
V: TRBV11-3
J: TRBJ2-1
size: NA
CDR3: CASSLKLADNEQFF
DNA: TGTGCCAGCAGCTTAAAACTAGCGGACAATGAGCAGTTCTTC

D: NA
V: TRBV4-3
J: TRBJ2-7
size: NA
CDR3: CASSQVPGPKSEQYF
DNA: TGCGCCAGCAGCCAAGTCCCAGGGCCGAAGTCGGAGCAGTACTTC

D: NA
V: TRBV7-9
J: TRBJ1-1
size: NA
CDR3: CASSLVGVEAFF
DNA: TGTGCCAGCAGCTTAGTGGGAGTTGAGGCTTTCTTT

D: NA
V: TRBV19
J: TRBJ2-5
size: NA
CDR3: CASSGGETQYF
DNA: TGTGCCAGCTCCGGAGGAGAGACCCAGTACTTC

D: NA
V: TRBV10-3
J: TRBJ2-3
size: NA
CDR3: CAISESSAETQYF
DNA: TGTGCCATCAGTGAGTCTAGCGCCGAGACGCAGTATTTT

D: NA
V: TRBV5-1
J: TRBJ2-3
size: NA
CDR3: CASSSTPPGDTQYF
DNA: TGCGCCAGCAGCTCCACTCCTCCCGGCGATACGCAGTATTTT

D: TRBD2
V: TRBV5-1
J: TRBJ2-5
size: NA
CDR3: CASSLAPSGQETQYF
DNA: TGCGCCAGCAGCTTGGCACCTAGCGGCCAAGAGACCCAGTACTTC

D: TRBD2
V: TRBV11-2
J: TRBJ2-3
size: few
CDR3: CASSLGSSGGADTQYF
DNA: TGTGCCAGCAGCCTAGGATCTAGCGGGGGTGCAGATACGCAGTATTTT

D: NA
V: TRBV9
J: TRBJ1-1
size: NA
CDR3: CASSVEGSRNTEAFF
DNA: TGTGCCAGCAGCGTAGAGGGCAGCCGGAACACTGAAGCTTTCTTT

D: NA
V: TRBV2
J: TRBJ2-5
size: few
CDR3: CASRRRVQETQYF
DNA: TGTGCCAGCAGAAGGCGGGTCCAAGAGACCCAGTACTTC

D: NA
V: TRBV4-1
J: TRBJ1-5
size: NA
CDR3: CASSLLPTEPQHF
DNA: TGCGCCAGCAGCCTCCTTCCAACAGAGCCCCAGCATTTT

D: NA
V: TRBV7-6
J: TRBJ2-7
size: NA
CDR3: CASSLVPTESYEQYF
DNA: TGTGCCAGCAGCTTAGTACCTACCGAATCCTACGAGCAGTACTTC

D: NA
V: TRBV27
J: TRBJ2-6
size: NA
CDR3: CASSLDARANVLTF
DNA: TGTGCCAGCAGTTTAGATGCCCGGGCCAACGTCCTGACTTTC

D: NA
V: TRBV29-1
J: TRBJ2-3
size: few
CDR3: CSRALGSTDTQYF
DNA: TGCAGCCGCGCGCTTGGGAGCACAGATACGCAGTATTTT

D: NA
V: TRBV27
J: TRBJ2-3
size: few
CDR3: CASRRLGSDTDTQYF
DNA: TGTGCCAGCAGAAGACTAGGGAGCGACACAGATACGCAGTATTTT

D: NA
V: TRBV30
J: TRBJ1-3
size: few
CDR3: CAWTRRGNTIYF
DNA: TGTGCCTGGACCAGAAGGGGAAACACCATATATTTT